This entry concerns a single TCR beta chain. The assay was immunoSEQ multiplex PCR, and TCRdb's table has in-frame clones only and misses some. Seen here are more than 110,000 clones, roughly three quarters observed once, and the top ten hold about 6%. The record originates from a study of blood T cell repertoires in COVID-19. Overall study: T cells, B-cell-depleted T cells, or PBMCs provided the cDNA or gDNA that served as material.

Participants, about 18 to 89 years old, spanned fewer than 30 US areas. Germline-derived CDR1 and CDR2 are SGHTA and FQGTGA. The CDR3 sequence is 19 residues long. The V and J ends lost 5 bases and 0 bases, in that order; junction bases with no gene match: 15. This sequence joins TRBV7-3 and TRBJ2-1, with 8 bases lining up with TRBD2. The receptor was derived from a woman between 45 and 65 years old who had recovered from COVID-19. The sequenced sample consisted of PBMCs or T cells enriched from blood (not recorded which). CDR3 protein: CASSTAGGALYSSYNEQFF. CDR3 DNA: TGTGCCAGCAGCACCGCCGGGGGGGCTTTGTATTCCTCCTACAATGAGCAGTTCTTC. Looking up the rest from reference TRBV7-3 and TRBJ2-1 gives the full variable domain: GAGVSQTPSNKVTEKGKYVELRCDPISGHTALYWYRQSLGQGPEFLIYFQGTGAADDSGLPNDRFFAVRPEGSVSTLKIQRTERGDSAVYLCASSTAGGALYSSYNEQFFGPGTRLTVL.